This T cell receptor beta chain comes out of a study of STAT5B mutations in CD4+ large granular lymphocyte leukemia. Assay: immunoSEQ multiplex PCR; the TCRdb copy retains only in-frame clones and omits some. Of 25,000 to 35,000 clones listed, roughly 70% are singletons. The CDR3 length is 18 residues. Germline V lookup: CDR1 KGHSH, CDR2 LQKENI. V lost 2 bases to trimming and J lost 2 bases, with 22 bases between them. The origin of this receptor is a human donor in good health. The sequenced material came from CD4+ T cells from blood buffy coats. The rearrangement uses TRBV18 and TRBJ2-7, with D possibly being TRBD1 or TRBD2 (5 bases each). CDR3 nucleotides: TGTGCCAGCTCACCATTTACTACCGGGACCGGCTCCCCCTACGAGCAGTACTTC. Amino acids: CASSPFTTGTGSPYEQYF.